One and the same sample provided the 7 T cell receptor beta chains below, sequenced in a study of blood T cell repertoires in COVID-19. Data came from immunoSEQ multiplex PCR; TCRdb stores just in-frame clones and leaves some out. The repertoire includes about 150,000 clones, roughly four fifths of them detected once, and 13% to 15% sits in the top ten. The sequencing input was peripheral blood. The receptors come from a human donor with acute or convalescent COVID-19. The donor label of this sample is uncertain.

This chain connects TRBV3-1 (or the pseudogene TRBV3-2) to TRBJ1-2, with TRBD1 identical over 9 bases. J lost 7 bases, V lost 2 bases, and 8 bases had no gene match. The CDR3 runs 15 residues. Germline V gene lookup returns CDR1 LGHDT and CDR2 YNNKEL (reference sequence). The CDR3 nucleotides read TGTGCCAGCAGCCAATGGGCACAGGGGGCAGGTGGCTACACCTTC. Translation: CASSQWAQGAGGYTF.

The rearrangement uses TRBV6-5 and TRBJ1-1; D is unclear. V was cut by 8 bases and J by 1 base, with 5 bases left in between. CDR1 is MNHEY, CDR2 SVGAGI, per germline. The CDR3 consists of 11 residues. The CDR3 DNA is TGTGCCAGCCAGGAGAACACTGAAGCTTTCTTT. Its translation: CASQENTEAFF.

The chain is built from TRBV2 and TRBJ2-3; no firm D call. Trimming pared 6 bases from V and 0 bases from J, leaving 10 bases between. Germline V gene sequence: CDR1 SNHLY, CDR2 FYNNEI. The CDR3 covers 14 residues. The CDR3 region is CASRLLTSTDTQYF. CDR3 sequence (DNA): TGTGCCAGCAGGCTATTGACTAGCACAGATACGCAGTATTTT.

V usage is TRBV7-7 and J usage is TRBJ1-3; possibly TRBD1 for D (6 bases). This CDR3 has 15 amino acids. V dropped 8 bases and J dropped 1 base, with 15 bases sitting between them. Germline V CDR1 and CDR2: SSHAT, FNYEAQ (reference sequence). CDR3 DNA sequence: TGTGCCAGCGGGTCCAGGGGACCATCTGGAAACACCATATATTTT. This translates into CASGSRGPSGNTIYF.

The gene calls are TRBV19 and TRBJ2-1; perhaps TRBD2 as D (6 bases). V was clipped by 5 bases and J by 0 bases, with 20 bases between them. The CDR3 length is 18 residues. Germline-derived CDR1 and CDR2 are LNHDA and SQIVND (reference sequence). The CDR3 DNA sequence: TGTGCCAGTAGTTCCTTAACTAGCCGGCGCAGCTCCTACAATGAGCAGTTCTTC. Translation: CASSSLTSRRSSYNEQFF. The entire variable domain, with the rest obtained from reference TRBV19 and TRBJ2-1, is as follows: DGGITQSPKYLFRKEGQNVTLSCEQNLNHDAMYWYRQDPGQGLRLIYYSQIVNDFQKGDIAEGYSVSREKKESFPLTVTSAQKNPTAFYLCASSSLTSRRSSYNEQFFGPGTRLTVL.

The chain links TRBV6-6 to TRBJ1-1; possibly TRBD1 for D (5 bases). Trimming removed 6 bases at V and 4 bases at J, with 15 bases between. The V gene's germline CDR1 is MNHNY and CDR2 SVGAGI (reference sequence). The CDR3 spans 14 residues. CDR3 coding DNA: TGTGCCAGCAGCAAGGGGCAGACTCCCACTGAAGCTTTCTTT. It encodes CASSKGQTPTEAFF.

The J gene is TRBJ2-3, the V gene TRBV2; 16 nucleotides align to TRBD2. The CDR3 is made up of 16 amino acids. Germline trimming cut 6 bases from V and 3 bases from J; bases unmatched to any gene: 3. Germline CDR1 reads SNHLY; CDR2 reads FYNNEI. The chain's CDR3 is CASSGTSGGETDTQYF. DNA of the CDR3: TGTGCCAGCAGCGGGACTAGCGGGGGGGAAACAGATACGCAGTATTTT.